A selection of T cell receptor beta chains follows, all from one sample in a study of blood T cell repertoires in COVID-19. Profiled with immunoSEQ multiplex PCR; TCRdb holds only in-frame clones, not every one. The sample carries 150,000 to 200,000 clones, more than 65% recorded once. The sample taken for sequencing was PBMCs or T cells enriched from blood (not recorded which). Source of these receptors: a woman in her 50s with acute COVID-19. Both conserved end residues are part of each CDR3. A D gene is named only where the DNA matches it firmly. Clone size is given for some rows only: seen once, a few or many times, or a class if the clone is expanded.

d_call	clone_size	j_call	v_call	cdr3_aa	cdr3_nt
.	.	TRBJ1-2	TRBV29-1	CSVAGANYGYTF	TGCAGCGTTGCCGGAGCTAACTATGGCTACACCTTC
.	.	TRBJ1-1	TRBV6-6	CASTYQGRNTEAFF	TGTGCCAGCACCTACCAGGGTCGGAACACTGAAGCTTTCTTT
.	once	TRBJ1-3	TRBV9	CASSVGGLSGNTIYF	TGTGCCAGCAGCGTAGGAGGTTTGTCTGGAAACACCATATATTTT
TRBD1	.	TRBJ1-4	TRBV5-6	CASSLPGTANEKLFF	TGTGCCAGCAGCTTGCCCGGGACAGCTAATGAAAAACTGTTTTTT
.	.	TRBJ1-5	TRBV4-2	CASSQGTWQPQHF	TGTGCCAGCAGCCAAGGGACTTGGCAGCCCCAGCATTTT
.	.	TRBJ2-1	TRBV28	CASSFISGGEQFF	TGTGCCAGCAGTTTCATATCCGGGGGTGAGCAGTTCTTC
TRBD1	.	TRBJ2-1	TRBV7-8	CASSLQGARYNEQFF	TGTGCCAGCAGTTTACAGGGGGCGCGGTACAATGAGCAGTTCTTC
.	.	TRBJ1-2	TRBV6-4	CASSDSTVNYGYTF	TGTGCCAGCAGTGACTCGACAGTAAACTATGGCTACACCTTC
.	.	TRBJ1-3	TRBV29-1	CSASRSGNTIYF	TGCAGCGCTTCGAGGTCTGGAAACACCATATATTTT
TRBD1	.	TRBJ1-4	TRBV6-5	CASSTDRGQEEKLFF	TGTGCCAGCAGTACCGACAGGGGGCAGGAGGAAAAACTGTTTTTT
.	.	TRBJ1-2	TRBV6-6	CASHKPTGEGYTF	TGTGCCAGCCATAAGCCGACAGGCGAGGGCTACACCTTC
.	.	TRBJ1-5	TRBV4-3	CASSQARQPNQPQHF	TGCGCCAGCAGCCAAGCGAGGCAGCCTAATCAGCCCCAGCATTTT
TRBD1	.	TRBJ1-2	TRBV19	CASSRWTGEAGYTF	TGTGCCAGTAGTCGGTGGACAGGGGAGGCTGGCTACACCTTC
.	.	TRBJ2-2	TRBV7-2	CASSFGGGGGGELFF	TGTGCCAGCAGCTTCGGGGGCGGGGGAGGCGGGGAGCTGTTTTTT
TRBD1	.	TRBJ1-6	TRBV7-9	CASSFDRAAFYNSPLHF	TGTGCCAGCAGCTTCGACAGGGCCGCCTTCTATAATTCACCCCTCCACTTT
TRBD1	.	TRBJ1-2	TRBV16	CASSPGQGRSNYGYTF	TGTGCCAGCAGCCCGGGACAGGGTAGATCTAACTATGGCTACACCTTC
.	.	TRBJ1-5	TRBV30	CAWSVNRGGQPQHF	TGTGCCTGGAGTGTAAACCGAGGAGGTCAGCCCCAGCATTTT
TRBD1	.	TRBJ1-4	TRBV3-1/TRBV3-2	CASSRRTGSNEKLFF	TGTGCCAGCAGCCGTAGGACAGGCAGTAATGAAAAACTGTTTTTT